What follows are 10 T cell receptor beta chains derived from one specimen sequenced in a study of response to subunit inactivated influenza vaccine. TCRdb fed the RT-PCR reads into MiXCR, producing one record per CDR3 protein. The table lists fewer than 650,000 distinct CDR3 sequences, 10% to 15% of them singletons, with 10% to 15% in the top ten. Source: PBMCs from blood, taken more than 35 days after vaccination. Receptor source: a man aged 50-60 years who received an inactivated influenza vaccine.

This chain uses TRBV6-1 with TRBJ2-4; D gene ambiguous. The germline V gene encodes CDR1 MNHNS and CDR2 SASEGT. This CDR3 is 13 amino acids long. Trimming stripped 7 bases from V and 2 bases from J, with 9 bases between. CDR3 bases: TGTGCCAGCATGCTAGACACCAAAAACATTCAGTACTTC. It encodes CASMLDTKNIQYF.

The sample holds many counts of this clonotype. The chain couples TRBV29-1 to TRBJ2-1; 11 bases match TRBD2. V dropped 6 bases and J dropped 6; count of bases not matched to a gene: 7. Germline CDR1 SQVTM, CDR2 ANQGSEA. The CDR3 runs 14 residues. The CDR3 protein is CSVDLAGGVNEQFF. Written as DNA, the CDR3 is TGCAGCGTCGATCTAGCGGGGGGAGTCAATGAGCAGTTCTTC.

The chain links TRBV18 to TRBJ2-5, with D perhaps matching TRBD1 (7 bases). Trimming stripped 2 bases from V and 4 bases from J, with 11 bases between. Germline CDR1 reads KGHSH; CDR2 reads LQKENI. This CDR3 comprises 14 residues. CDR3 loop: CASSPRRDRETQYF. CDR3 nucleotide sequence: TGTGCCAGCTCACCAAGGAGGGACAGAGAGACCCAGTACTTC.

The V gene is TRBV6-1, the J gene TRBJ1-4, with D maybe TRBD1 (6 bases). The CDR3 sequence is 14 residues long. V shed 10 bases and J shed 0 bases, with 12 bases lying between them. CDR1 is MNHNS and CDR2 is SASEGT in the germline V gene. The CDR3 DNA sequence: TGTGCCACCGACCAGGGGACAACTAATGAAAAACTGTTTTTT. The encoded protein is CATDQGTTNEKLFF.

The rearrangement links TRBV15 to TRBJ1-1, with unresolved D. The CDR3 extends over 16 amino acids. The germline gives CDR1 LNHNV, CDR2 YYDKDF (reference sequence). V lost 0 bases and J 0 bases, leaving 11 bases between the germline ends. The DNA of the CDR3 is TGTGCCACCAGCAGAGATGTACTCATGATGAACACTGAAGCTTTCTTT. Its protein is CATSRDVLMMNTEAFF.

The chain joins TRBV6-2 or TRBV6-3 to TRBJ1-2; the D gene is possibly TRBD1 (5 bases). V lost 0 bases and J lost 0, with 8 bases in between. Germline loops: CDR1 MNHEY, CDR2 SVGEGT. The CDR3 is 15 residues long. In nucleotides, the CDR3 is TGTGCCAGCAGTTACTCGGGGGGACCTAACTATGGCTACACCTTC. Protein product: CASSYSGGPNYGYTF.

This clonotype was recorded at least ten times. At one of its ends the junction is not consistent with the germline gene, which may arise from a read error. The chain carries TRBV29-1 and TRBJ2-2; no firm D call. The germline V gene has CDR1 SQVTM and CDR2 ANQGSEA. The CDR3 totals 13 residues. CDR3 amino acids: CSVSRPNTGELFF. The DNA for the CDR3 is TGCAGCGTCTCCCGCCCGAATACCGGGGAGCTGTTTTTT.

This clonotype was picked up a small number of times. The chain carries TRBV28 and TRBJ2-3, with 9 bases lining up with TRBD1. This CDR3 has 15 amino acids. V shed 5 bases and J 3 bases; nucleotides not matched to a gene: 6. Germline assignment: CDR1 MDHEN and CDR2 SYDVKM. The CDR3 nucleotides read TGTGCCAGCAGTGATCCGGGACAGGGAACAGATACGCAGTATTTT. Residues: CASSDPGQGTDTQYF.

With regard to this clonotype: Sequence at one end of the junction differs from germline and may be a read error. The rearrangement joins TRBV5-1 to TRBJ2-7; D gene ambiguous. The germline V gene encodes CDR1 SGHRS and CDR2 YFSETQ. The CDR3 contains 13 residues. Here the CDR3 reads CASSFGESSEQYF. The CDR3 DNA reads as TGCGCCAGCAGCTTTGGCGAGTCCTCCGAGCAGTACTTC.

The sample holds a few counts of this clonotype. At one of its ends the junction is not consistent with the germline gene, which may arise from a read error. The chain carries TRBV6-1 and TRBJ1-1, with 8 bases lining up with TRBD1. Germline CDR1 MNHNS, CDR2 SASEGT. The CDR3 has 14 amino acids. Here the CDR3 DNA reads TGTGCCAGCAGAGAAGCAGGGGGCTACACTGAAGCTTTCTTT. It codes for CASREAGGYTEAFF.